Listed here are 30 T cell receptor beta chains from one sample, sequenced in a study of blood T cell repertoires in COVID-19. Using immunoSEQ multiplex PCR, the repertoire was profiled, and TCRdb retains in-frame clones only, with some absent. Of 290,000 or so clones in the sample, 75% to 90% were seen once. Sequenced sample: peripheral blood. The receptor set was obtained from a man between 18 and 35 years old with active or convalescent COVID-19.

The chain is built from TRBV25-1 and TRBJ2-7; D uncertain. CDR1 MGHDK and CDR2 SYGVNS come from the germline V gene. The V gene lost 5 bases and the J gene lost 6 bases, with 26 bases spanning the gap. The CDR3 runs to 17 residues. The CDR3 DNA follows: TGTGCCAGCAGTCCTAAAATGTCGACACCCAATTGGCGCGAGCAGTACTTC. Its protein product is CASSPKMSTPNWREQYF.

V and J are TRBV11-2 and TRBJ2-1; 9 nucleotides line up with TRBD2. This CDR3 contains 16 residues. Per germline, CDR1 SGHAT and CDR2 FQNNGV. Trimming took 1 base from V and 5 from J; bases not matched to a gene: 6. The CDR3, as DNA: TGTGCCAGCAGCTTAGGGGTCGTAGCGGGGGACAATGAGCAGTTCTTC. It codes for CASSLGVVAGDNEQFF.

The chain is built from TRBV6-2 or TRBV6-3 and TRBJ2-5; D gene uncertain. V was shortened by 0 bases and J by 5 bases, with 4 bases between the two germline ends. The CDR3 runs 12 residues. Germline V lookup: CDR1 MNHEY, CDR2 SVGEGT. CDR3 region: CASSYSGETQYF. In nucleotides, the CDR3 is TGTGCCAGCAGTTACTCGGGCGAGACCCAGTACTTC.

The CDR3 sequence: CASSLSLALTDTQYF. CDR3 bases: TGTGCCAGCAGTTTGAGTCTAGCGCTAACAGATACGCAGTATTTT. The V gene is TRBV27, the J gene TRBJ2-3, with D possibly being TRBD2 (6 bases). Trimming removed 3 bases at V and 3 bases at J, with 13 bases between. This CDR3 has 15 amino acids. Per the germline V gene, CDR1 is MNHEY and CDR2 is SMNVEV (reference sequence).

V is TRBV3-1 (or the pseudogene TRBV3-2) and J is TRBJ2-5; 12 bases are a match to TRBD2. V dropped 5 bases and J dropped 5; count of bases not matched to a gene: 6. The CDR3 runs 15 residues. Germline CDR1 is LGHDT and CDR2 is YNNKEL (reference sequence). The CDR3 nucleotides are TGTGCCAGCAGCAACCTAGCGGGGGGGCTTGAGACCCAGTACTTC. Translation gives CASSNLAGGLETQYF.

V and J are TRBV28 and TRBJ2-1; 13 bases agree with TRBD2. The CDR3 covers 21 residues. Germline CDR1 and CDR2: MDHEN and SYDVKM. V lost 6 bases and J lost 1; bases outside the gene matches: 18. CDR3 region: CASSSSRGLAGLLGSYNEQFF. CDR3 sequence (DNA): TGTGCCAGCAGCTCGAGCCGGGGACTAGCGGGACTCTTAGGTTCCTACAATGAGCAGTTCTTC.

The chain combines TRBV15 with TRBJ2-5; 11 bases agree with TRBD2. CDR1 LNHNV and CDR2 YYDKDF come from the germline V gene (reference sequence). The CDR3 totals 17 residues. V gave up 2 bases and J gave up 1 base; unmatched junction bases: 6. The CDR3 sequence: CATSRPVAGGTQETQYF. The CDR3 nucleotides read TGTGCCACCAGCAGACCTGTAGCGGGGGGGACCCAAGAGACCCAGTACTTC.

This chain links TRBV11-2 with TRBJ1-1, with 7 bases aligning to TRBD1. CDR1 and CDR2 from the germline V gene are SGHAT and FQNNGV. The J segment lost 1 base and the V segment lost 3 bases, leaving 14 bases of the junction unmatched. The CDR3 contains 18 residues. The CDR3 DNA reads TGTGCCAGCAGCTTTCCTCCTACAGGGGTCAGTTGGAACACTGAAGCTTTCTTT. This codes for CASSFPPTGVSWNTEAFF. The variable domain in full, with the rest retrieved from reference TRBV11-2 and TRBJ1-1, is EAGVAQSPRYKIIEKRQSVAFWCNPISGHATLYWYQQILGQGPKLLIQFQNNGVVDDSQLPKDRFSAERLKGVDSTLKIQPAKLEDSAVYLCASSFPPTGVSWNTEAFFGQGTRLTVV.

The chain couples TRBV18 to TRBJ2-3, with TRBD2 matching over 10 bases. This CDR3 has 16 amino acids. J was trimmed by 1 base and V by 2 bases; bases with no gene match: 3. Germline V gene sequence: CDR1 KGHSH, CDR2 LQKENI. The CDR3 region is CASSPTGTSGTDTQYF. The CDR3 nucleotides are TGTGCCAGCTCACCAACCGGGACTAGCGGCACAGATACGCAGTATTTT.

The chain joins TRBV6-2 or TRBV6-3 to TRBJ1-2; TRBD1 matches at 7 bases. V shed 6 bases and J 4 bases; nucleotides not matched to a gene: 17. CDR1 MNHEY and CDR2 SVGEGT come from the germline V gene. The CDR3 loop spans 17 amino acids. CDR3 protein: CASSKISGTEKTYGYTF. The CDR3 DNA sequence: TGTGCCAGCAGCAAGATATCCGGGACAGAAAAAACCTATGGCTACACCTTC.

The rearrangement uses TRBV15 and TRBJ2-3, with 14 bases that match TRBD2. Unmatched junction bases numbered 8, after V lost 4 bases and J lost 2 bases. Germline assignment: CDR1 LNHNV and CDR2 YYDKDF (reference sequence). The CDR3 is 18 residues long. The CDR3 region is CATSNYGLAGGITDTQYF. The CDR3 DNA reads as TGTGCCACCAGCAATTACGGACTAGCGGGGGGTATCACAGATACGCAGTATTTT.

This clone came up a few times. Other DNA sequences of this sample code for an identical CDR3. CDR3 residues: CASSLGYNYEQYF. CDR3 DNA sequence: TGCGCCAGCAGCTTGGGTTACAACTACGAGCAGTACTTC. The gene calls are TRBV5-1 and TRBJ2-7; D gene uncertain. The CDR3 is 13 amino acids. The V gene's germline CDR1 is SGHRS and CDR2 YFSETQ. The V and J ends lost 0 bases and 3 bases respectively, with 7 bases between them.

CDR3 residues: CASSPTGDSSYEQYF. The CDR3 region has the DNA TGTGCCAGCTCACCAACGGGTGACAGTTCCTACGAGCAGTACTTC. The chain joins TRBV18 to TRBJ2-7; D may be TRBD1 (5 bases). Trimming stripped 2 bases from V and 1 base from J, with 12 bases between. There are 15 residues in the CDR3. The germline V gene has CDR1 KGHSH and CDR2 LQKENI.

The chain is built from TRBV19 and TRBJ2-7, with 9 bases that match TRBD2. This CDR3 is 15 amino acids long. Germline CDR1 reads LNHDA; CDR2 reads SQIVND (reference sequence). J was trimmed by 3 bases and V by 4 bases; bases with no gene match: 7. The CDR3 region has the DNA TGTGCCAGTAGTACCCTGGAGCGGGAGGTCTACGAGCAGTACTTC. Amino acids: CASSTLEREVYEQYF.

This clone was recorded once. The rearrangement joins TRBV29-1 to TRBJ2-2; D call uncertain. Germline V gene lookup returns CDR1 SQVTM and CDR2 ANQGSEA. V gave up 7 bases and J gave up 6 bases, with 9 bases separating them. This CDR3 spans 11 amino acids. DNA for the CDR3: TGCAGCGCTTTGAGGTCCGGGGAGCTGTTTTTT. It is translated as CSALRSGELFF.

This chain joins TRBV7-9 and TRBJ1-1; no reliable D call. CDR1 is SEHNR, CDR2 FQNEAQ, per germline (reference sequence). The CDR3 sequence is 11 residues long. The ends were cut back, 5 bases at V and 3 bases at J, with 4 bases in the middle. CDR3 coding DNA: TGTGCCAGCAGCCCCGACACTGAAGCTTTCTTT. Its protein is CASSPDTEAFF. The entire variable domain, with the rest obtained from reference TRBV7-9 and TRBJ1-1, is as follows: DTGVSQNPRHKITKRGQNVTFRCDPISEHNRLYWYRQTLGQGPEFLTYFQNEAQLEKSRLLSDRFSAERPKGSFSTLEIQRTEQGDSAMYLCASSPDTEAFFGQGTRLTVV.

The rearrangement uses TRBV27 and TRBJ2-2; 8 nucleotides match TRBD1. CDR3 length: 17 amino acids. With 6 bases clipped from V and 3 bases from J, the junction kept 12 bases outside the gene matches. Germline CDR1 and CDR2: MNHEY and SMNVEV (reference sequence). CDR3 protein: CASSNRGTGADTGELFF. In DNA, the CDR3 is TGTGCCAGCAGCAACCGCGGGACAGGAGCTGACACCGGGGAGCTGTTTTTT.

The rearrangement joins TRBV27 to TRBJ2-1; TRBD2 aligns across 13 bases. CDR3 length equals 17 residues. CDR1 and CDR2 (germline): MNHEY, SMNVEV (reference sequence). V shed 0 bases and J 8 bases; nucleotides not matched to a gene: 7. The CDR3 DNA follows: TGTGCCAGCAGTTTATCGCGAACTAGCGGGAGGGGCTATGAGCAGTTCTTC. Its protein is CASSLSRTSGRGYEQFF.

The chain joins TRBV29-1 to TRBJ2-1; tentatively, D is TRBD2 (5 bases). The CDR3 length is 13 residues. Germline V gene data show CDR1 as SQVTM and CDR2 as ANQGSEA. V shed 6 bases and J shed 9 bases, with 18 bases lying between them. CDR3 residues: CSVSAIGEGEQFF. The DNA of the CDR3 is TGCAGCGTGTCCGCTATAGGCGAGGGTGAGCAGTTCTTC.

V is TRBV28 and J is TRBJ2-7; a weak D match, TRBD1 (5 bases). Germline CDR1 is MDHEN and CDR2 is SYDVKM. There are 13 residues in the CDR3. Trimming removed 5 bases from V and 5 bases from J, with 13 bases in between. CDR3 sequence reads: CASSPTEIHEQYF. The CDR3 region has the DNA TGTGCCAGCAGTCCGACAGAAATCCACGAGCAGTACTTC. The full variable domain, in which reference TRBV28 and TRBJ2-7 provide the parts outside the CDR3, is DVKVTQSSRYLVKRTGEKVFLECVQDMDHENMFWYRQDPGLGLRLIYFSYDVKMKEKGDIPEGYSVSREKKERFSLILESASTNQTSMYLCASSPTEIHEQYFGPGTRLTVT.

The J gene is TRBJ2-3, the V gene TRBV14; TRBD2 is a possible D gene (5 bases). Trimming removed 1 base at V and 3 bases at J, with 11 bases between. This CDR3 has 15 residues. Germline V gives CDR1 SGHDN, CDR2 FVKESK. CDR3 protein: CASSQGGLGTDTQYF. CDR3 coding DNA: TGTGCCAGCAGCCAAGGTGGACTTGGGACAGATACGCAGTATTTT.

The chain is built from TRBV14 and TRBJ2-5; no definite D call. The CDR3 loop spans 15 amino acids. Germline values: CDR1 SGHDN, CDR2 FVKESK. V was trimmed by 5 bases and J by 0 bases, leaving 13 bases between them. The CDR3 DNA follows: TGTGCCAGCAGCTCAAGATCTGCGTACCAAGAGACCCAGTACTTC. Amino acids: CASSSRSAYQETQYF.

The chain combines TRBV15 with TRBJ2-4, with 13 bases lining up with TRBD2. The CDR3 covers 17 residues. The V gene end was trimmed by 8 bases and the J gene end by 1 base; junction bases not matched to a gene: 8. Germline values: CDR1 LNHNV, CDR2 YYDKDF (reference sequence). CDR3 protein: CATGTSGTQGAKNIQYF. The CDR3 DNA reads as TGTGCCACCGGGACTAGCGGGACCCAAGGGGCCAAAAACATTCAGTACTTC.

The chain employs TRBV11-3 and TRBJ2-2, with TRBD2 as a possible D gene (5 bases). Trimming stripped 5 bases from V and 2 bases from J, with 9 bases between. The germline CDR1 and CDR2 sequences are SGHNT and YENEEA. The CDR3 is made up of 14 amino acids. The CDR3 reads CASSVDYNTGELFF. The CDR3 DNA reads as TGTGCCAGCAGCGTTGACTATAACACCGGGGAGCTGTTTTTT.

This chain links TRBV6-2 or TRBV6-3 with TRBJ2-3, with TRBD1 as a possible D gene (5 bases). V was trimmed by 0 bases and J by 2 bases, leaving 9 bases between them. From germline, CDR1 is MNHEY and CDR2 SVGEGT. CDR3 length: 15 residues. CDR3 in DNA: TGTGCCAGCAGTTACTCGGTAGGGGACACAGATACGCAGTATTTT. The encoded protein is CASSYSVGDTDTQYF.

CDR3 DNA: TGCAGTGCCAGTTCGGGGCTAGCGGGGGGGCTAGAGACCCAGTACTTC. It codes for CSASSGLAGGLETQYF. The genes are TRBV20-1 and TRBJ2-5; the match to TRBD2 covers 12 bases. The V and J ends lost 6 bases and 4 bases, in that order; junction bases with no gene match: 12. This CDR3 region has 16 residues. Per germline, CDR1 DFQATT and CDR2 SNEGSKA (reference sequence).

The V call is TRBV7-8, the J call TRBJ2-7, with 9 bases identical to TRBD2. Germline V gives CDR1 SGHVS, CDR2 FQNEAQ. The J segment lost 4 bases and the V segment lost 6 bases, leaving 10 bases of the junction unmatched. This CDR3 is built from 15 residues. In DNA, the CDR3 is TGTGCCAGCAGGATGACGGTAGCGGGAGTTTACGAGCAGTACTTC. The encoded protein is CASRMTVAGVYEQYF.

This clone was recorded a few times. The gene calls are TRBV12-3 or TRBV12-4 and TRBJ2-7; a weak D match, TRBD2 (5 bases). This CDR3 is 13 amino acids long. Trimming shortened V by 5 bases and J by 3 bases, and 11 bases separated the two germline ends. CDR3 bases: TGTGCCAGCAGTGCGACTACTTACTACGAGCAGTACTTC. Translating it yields CASSATTYYEQYF.

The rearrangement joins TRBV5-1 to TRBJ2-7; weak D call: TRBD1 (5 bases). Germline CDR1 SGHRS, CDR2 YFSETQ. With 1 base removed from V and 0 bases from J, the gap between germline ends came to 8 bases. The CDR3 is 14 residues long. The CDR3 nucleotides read TGCGCCAGCAGCTTGTCAGGGTCCTCCTACGAGCAGTACTTC. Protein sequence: CASSLSGSSYEQYF.

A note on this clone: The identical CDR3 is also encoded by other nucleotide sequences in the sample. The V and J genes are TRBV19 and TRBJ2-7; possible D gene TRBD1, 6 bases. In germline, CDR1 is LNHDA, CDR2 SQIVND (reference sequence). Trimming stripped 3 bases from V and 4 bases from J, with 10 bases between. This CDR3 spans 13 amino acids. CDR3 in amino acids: CASSIGQGYEQYF. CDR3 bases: TGTGCCAGTAGTATCGGGCAGGGGTACGAGCAGTACTTC.